These 26 T cell receptor beta chains were all obtained from the same sample, sequenced in a study of blood T cell repertoires in COVID-19 (dated by TCRdb to between 2020 and 2021). The library was generated by the immunoSEQ multiplex PCR assay. Here the immuneACCESS table is served through TCRdb, limited to in-frame sequences with V and J called. Missing clones are a known gap in these copies; in checked studies unresolved V genes cover under half, and the rest lacks a known reason. This sample gives under 200,000 clones in total; around 83% of them show up just once. 10% to 15% of the sample belongs to the ten largest clones. The sequencing sample was made of peripheral blood. These receptors were obtained from a man in his sixties or seventies who had recovered from COVID-19.

CDR3 coding DNA: TGTGCCAGCAGCTTAGCGCTGCGGGGCCAAGAGACCCAGTACTTC. Its protein is CASSLALRGQETQYF. V gene TRBV7-2 combines with J gene TRBJ2-5; D possibly corresponds to TRBD2 (6 bases). Germline loops: CDR1 SGHTA, CDR2 FQGNSA. The CDR3 contains 15 residues. Trimming left V 0 bases short and J 1 base short, with 9 bases between.

V gene TRBV5-1 combines with J gene TRBJ2-1; D is unclear. The CDR3 runs to 14 residues. Trimming took 0 bases from V and 7 from J, leaving 11 bases between them. Germline V gene data show CDR1 as SGHRS and CDR2 as YFSETQ. CDR3 protein: CASSLVTAINEQFF. The CDR3 nucleotides read TGCGCCAGCAGCTTGGTTACAGCAATAAATGAGCAGTTCTTC.

The chain has TRBV27 and TRBJ2-7, with 9 positions matching TRBD1. The CDR3 runs 15 residues. Germline V lookup: CDR1 MNHEY, CDR2 SMNVEV (reference sequence). The V gene end was trimmed by 4 bases and the J gene end by 0 bases; junction bases not matched to a gene: 4. The CDR3 reads CASSSGTGTSYEQYF. Here the CDR3 DNA reads TGTGCCAGCAGTTCCGGGACAGGGACCTCCTACGAGCAGTACTTC.

The chain recombines TRBV7-9 with TRBJ2-1, with TRBD2 matching 9 bases. The CDR3 covers 14 residues. Germline V CDR1 and CDR2: SEHNR, FQNEAQ (reference sequence). The junction had 8 bases not matched to a gene; V was cut back by 8 bases and J by 6 bases. The CDR3 reads CASRAAGGINEQFF. In DNA, the CDR3 is TGTGCCAGCCGGGCGGCGGGAGGGATCAATGAGCAGTTCTTC.

The chain combines TRBV5-1 with TRBJ2-3; 8 nucleotides match TRBD2. Trimming cost V 7 bases and J 6 bases; bases outside gene matches: 13. CDR3 length: 15 residues. Germline V gives CDR1 SGHRS, CDR2 YFSETQ. In DNA form, the CDR3 reads TGCGCCAGCGCGAGGCGGGGGGAAGGTACGGATACGCAGTATTTT. This sequence encodes CASARRGEGTDTQYF.

This clone appeared once. The CDR3 is CASSPQREGLGEQFF. DNA for the CDR3: TGTGCCAGCAGCCCCCAGCGGGAGGGCCTAGGAGAGCAGTTCTTC. The chain links TRBV9 to TRBJ2-1, with 10 nucleotides matching TRBD2. Germline CDR1 and CDR2: SGDLS and YYNGEE. V lost 4 bases to trimming and J lost 10 bases; unmatched junction nucleotides: 11. The CDR3 length is 15 residues. Looking up the rest from reference TRBV9 and TRBJ2-1 gives the full variable domain: DSGVTQTPKHLITATGQRVTLRCSPRSGDLSVYWYQQSLDQGLQFLIQYYNGEERAKGNILERFSAQQFPDLHSELNLSSLELGDSALYFCASSPQREGLGEQFFGPGTRLTVL.

This clone was observed once. The chain recombines TRBV18 with TRBJ1-5; D is unclear. Germline V CDR1 and CDR2: KGHSH, LQKENI. CDR3 size: 16 residues. V dropped 3 bases and J dropped 6 bases, with 18 bases sitting between them. CDR3 loop: CASSPQSGYGGQPQHF. Written as DNA, the CDR3 is TGTGCCAGCTCACCGCAATCAGGATACGGTGGTCAGCCCCAGCATTTT.

The chain couples TRBV18 to TRBJ2-1; 15 nucleotides agree with TRBD2. CDR3 length: 17 residues. Germline assignment: CDR1 KGHSH and CDR2 LQKENI. Germline trimming cut 6 bases from V and 6 bases from J; bases unmatched to any gene: 9. CDR3 DNA sequence: TGTGCCAGCTCCCAGGGACTAGCGGGAGGTCTTCGCAATGAGCAGTTCTTC. Translated: CASSQGLAGGLRNEQFF.

This clone came up a few times. The chain uses TRBV6-5 and TRBJ1-4, with a tentative D call TRBD1 (5 bases). Trimming cost V 5 bases and J 8 bases, with 18 bases left between them. Per germline, CDR1 MNHEY and CDR2 SVGAGI. The CDR3 runs to 15 residues. The CDR3 nucleotides are TGTGCCAGCAGTCTCTCCCGGCAGGGCTTCGAAAAACTGTTTTTT. As protein: CASSLSRQGFEKLFF.

The chain recombines TRBV28 with TRBJ2-7, with TRBD1 identical over 9 bases. With 6 bases clipped from V and 0 bases from J, the junction kept 15 bases outside the gene matches. CDR1 is MDHEN, CDR2 SYDVKM, per germline. The CDR3 is made up of 18 amino acids. CDR3 in DNA: TGTGCCAGCAGACGGGGACAGGGCTACACTGCGAGCTCCTACGAGCAGTACTTC. Translation: CASRRGQGYTASSYEQYF.

The V gene is TRBV7-9, the J gene TRBJ2-3, with TRBD2 matching over 10 bases. Germline CDR1 SEHNR, CDR2 FQNEAQ (reference sequence). The CDR3 loop spans 17 amino acids. The V and J ends lost 1 base and 5 bases, in that order; junction bases with no gene match: 9. The CDR3 region is CASSLVGLAGAGDTQYF. The CDR3 DNA sequence: TGTGCCAGCAGCTTAGTTGGGCTAGCGGGAGCCGGAGATACGCAGTATTTT.

CDR3 nucleotides: TGTGCCAGCAGTTTACGCGGGGATTATAGCAATCAGCCCCAGCATTTT. Residues: CASSLRGDYSNQPQHF. The gene calls are TRBV27 and TRBJ1-5; unclear D gene. Trimming left V 2 bases short and J 0 bases short, with 11 bases between. Germline CDR1 is MNHEY and CDR2 is SMNVEV (reference sequence). The length of the CDR3 is 16 residues.

This clone is a singleton in its sample. The chain joins TRBV4-1 to TRBJ2-3; 8 bases are shared with TRBD2. CDR3 length: 16 amino acids. Losses at the gene ends were 1 base for V and 1 base for J; bases not matched to a gene: 4. From germline, CDR1 is MGHRA and CDR2 YSYEKL. CDR3 DNA sequence: TGCGCCAGCAGCCAAGTATCAGCGGGGGGCACAGATACGCAGTATTTT. Translation: CASSQVSAGGTDTQYF.

This chain joins TRBV3-1 (or the pseudogene TRBV3-2) and TRBJ2-4; 8 bases fit TRBD2. There are 15 residues in the CDR3. The J segment lost 7 bases and the V segment lost 5 bases, leaving 10 bases of the junction unmatched. The germline CDR1 and CDR2 sequences are LGHDT and YNNKEL (reference sequence). Here the CDR3 reads CASSKNSGTVNIQYF. CDR3 coding DNA: TGTGCCAGCAGCAAGAATAGCGGGACCGTGAACATTCAGTACTTC.

The genes are TRBV6-5 and TRBJ2-1; TRBD2 matches at 10 bases. This CDR3 has 15 residues. Germline V CDR1 and CDR2: MNHEY, SVGAGI. V was pared by 6 bases and J by 10 bases, with 12 bases of the junction left unmatched. The CDR3 DNA is TGTGCCAGCAGCCCGAGCGGGGGGGTTACGGGCGAGCAGTTCTTC. This translates into CASSPSGGVTGEQFF.

The chain uses TRBV4-1 and TRBJ1-6, with unresolved D. CDR1 is MGHRA and CDR2 is YSYEKL in the germline V gene. The CDR3 has 17 residues. The V and J ends lost 5 bases and 0 bases respectively, with 14 bases between them. The CDR3 reads CASSKEGESSYNSPLHF. The CDR3 region has the DNA TGCGCCAGCAGCAAGGAGGGAGAGAGCTCCTATAATTCACCCCTCCACTTT.

The chain is built from TRBV3-1 (or the pseudogene TRBV3-2) and TRBJ2-7; the match to TRBD2 covers 12 bases. Trimming at V came to 5 bases and at J to 7 bases, leaving 15 bases not matched to a gene. CDR1 and CDR2 (germline): LGHDT, YNNKEL (reference sequence). The CDR3 runs to 17 residues. The CDR3 sequence: CASSANSGTSGPPEQYF. The CDR3 nucleotides read TGTGCCAGCAGCGCCAATTCCGGGACTAGCGGGCCCCCGGAGCAGTACTTC.

The V gene is TRBV6-2 or TRBV6-3, the J gene TRBJ2-5; weak D call: TRBD1 (6 bases). The germline V gene has CDR1 MNHEY and CDR2 SVGEGT. Trimming cost V 4 bases and J 5 bases, with 17 bases left between them. The CDR3 loop spans 15 amino acids. CDR3 sequence (DNA): TGTGCCAGCAGTTTTCAGGGGTTTTCGCGGGAGACCCAGTACTTC. It yields the protein CASSFQGFSRETQYF.

In this sample, this clone turned up once. The chain carries TRBV30 and TRBJ1-2, with D uncertain. Between the trimmed V and J ends, which lost 7 bases and 1 base, there was a span of 10 bases. CDR1 and CDR2 from the germline V gene are GTSNPN and SVGIG (reference sequence). The CDR3 totals 12 residues. CDR3 DNA: TGTGCCTCAAACTATGGTAACTATGGCTACACCTTC. This encodes CASNYGNYGYTF.

The chain links TRBV5-6 to TRBJ1-2, with no clear D. The CDR3 runs 13 residues. Germline assignment: CDR1 SGHDT and CDR2 YYEEEE. V shed 2 bases and J shed 7 bases, with 12 bases lying between them. Here the CDR3 DNA reads TGTGCCAGCAGCTTCGCCGGGGTTGGTGGCTACACCTTC. Amino acids: CASSFAGVGGYTF.

Points on this clone: The junction departs from the called germline gene at one end, perhaps through a read error. The chain combines TRBV7-7 with TRBJ2-5; D might be TRBD1 (5 bases). The CDR3 contains 14 residues. The germline V gene encodes CDR1 SSHAT and CDR2 FNYEAQ (reference sequence). The CDR3 DNA reads TGTGCTAGCAGCCGACAGCTACTCCAAGAGACCCAGTACTTC. As protein: CASSRQLLQETQYF.

This chain uses TRBV6-6 with TRBJ1-2; weak D call: TRBD1 (6 bases). The CDR3 is 13 amino acids. Germline values: CDR1 MNHNY, CDR2 SVGAGI (reference sequence). V was trimmed by 7 bases and J by 0 bases, leaving 9 bases between them. CDR3 in amino acids: CASIGQTNYGYTF. CDR3 coding DNA: TGTGCCAGCATAGGACAGACTAACTATGGCTACACCTTC.

This chain joins TRBV7-9 and TRBJ1-4; TRBD1 matches 8 bases. Germline trimming cut 3 bases from V and 5 bases from J; bases unmatched to any gene: 2. The length of the CDR3 is 14 residues. In germline, CDR1 is SEHNR, CDR2 FQNEAQ (reference sequence). CDR3 region: CASSFDRGNEKLFF. The CDR3 bases are TGTGCCAGCAGCTTCGACAGGGGCAATGAAAAACTGTTTTTT.

V usage is TRBV4-3 and J usage is TRBJ2-1; 8 bases map to TRBD2. CDR3 size: 14 residues. Germline lookup yields CDR1 LGHNA and CDR2 YSLEER. Trimming at V came to 1 base and at J to 11 bases, leaving 7 bases not matched to a gene. The CDR3 loop is CASSQGGGGTQQFF. The DNA for the CDR3 is TGCGCCAGCAGCCAAGGCGGCGGGGGGACCCAGCAGTTCTTC.

The chain employs TRBV10-2 and TRBJ2-1, with 13 bases identical to TRBD2. Losses at the gene ends were 3 bases for V and 8 bases for J; bases not matched to a gene: 7. The CDR3 length is 16 residues. Germline V gives CDR1 WSHSY, CDR2 SAAADI. The CDR3 region is CASSDSRTSGRDEQFF. For the CDR3, the DNA is TGCGCCAGCAGTGATTCCAGGACTAGCGGGAGAGATGAGCAGTTCTTC.

The J gene is TRBJ2-5, the V gene TRBV3-1 (or the pseudogene TRBV3-2); TRBD2 aligns across 10 bases. The germline gives CDR1 LGHDT, CDR2 YNNKEL (reference sequence). The CDR3 contains 17 residues. Unmatched junction bases numbered 8, after V lost 0 bases and J lost 4 bases. The CDR3 region has the DNA TGTGCCAGCAGCCAAGAAGGCTTAGCGGGAGGCAGAGAGACCCAGTACTTC. This encodes CASSQEGLAGGRETQYF.